What follows is one T cell receptor (beta chain) and its context. Its antigen has not been determined. No qualities accompany the bases; no much larger clone lies one base away. Library preparation employed the immunoSEQ multiplex PCR assay. For the multiplex PCR, a mixture combining 60 forward primers for TCR Vbeta segments and 13 reverse primers for TCR Jbeta segments was used. A multiplex PCR assay on genomic DNA amplified the CDR3 region of rearranged TCR beta genes. On the Illumina HiSeq System, the amplified TCR beta libraries were sequenced as 87-base-pair reads. Per the authors' processing: In a later analysis, tens of millions of unique TCR beta chains were counted across the approximately 640 repertoires, and about 10 million of these chains were shared by at least two donors. Raw reads were error-corrected and collapsed into unique sequences by a nearest-neighbor algorithm in which closely related sequences were merged to remove PCR and sequencing errors. To assign V, D and J gene segments, CDR3 sequences were aligned to IMGT reference sequences. For a sequence to be retained, a match of at least six nucleotides to both a V gene segment and a J gene segment was required. Rearrangements were called productive when the CDR3 lacked stop codons and stayed in frame with V and J; all others were non-productive. Following IMGT convention, CDR3 was defined as the stretch from the second conserved V-encoded cysteine to the conserved J-encoded phenylalanine. The earlier analysis of approximately 500 of the donors excluded sequences that lacked an unambiguous match to a single V gene segment. An earlier analysis of about 590 of the donors classified V segments as functional when productive rearrangements were above 56.7% and as segregating when the standard deviation between donors was above 5%. A statistical classification framework was built to diagnose cytomegalovirus status from the catalog of TCR beta chain sequences. In a later analysis, TCR nucleotide sequences were compared against IMGT/GENE-DB human TR gene sequences so that V and J genes could be assigned. A later analysis assigned CDR3 sequences and most-parsimonious VDJ recombination scenarios with the TCRdist pipeline. A later analysis defined each TCR beta chain by its CDR3 amino acid sequence plus V-gene family, and excluded reads lacking a unique V-gene family. As a way to deal with suspected cross-contamination and a sequencing artifact, a later analysis dropped roughly 600 nucleotide sequences that were highly shared and had low generation probability. A later analysis calculated a clonal expansion index for each public chain from normalized within-repertoire ranks of inferred template counts. Generation probabilities in a later analysis came from a VDJ recombination model fitted to out-of-frame rearrangements, and those results were checked against IGoR. A later analysis scored TCR-TCR, TCR-HLA and TCR-CMV co-occurrence with hypergeometric tests, applying a repertoire-size bias correction to TCR pairs. To estimate false discovery rates, a later analysis permuted the HLA or CMV assignments 20 times. In a later analysis, co-occurring TCRs were grouped with DBSCAN, and TCRdist sequence similarity was added when clustering was performed within HLA-allele-positive subsets. Co-occurrence clustering excluded repertoires with fewer than 30,000 or more than 120,000 public chains, plus five with anomalous nucleotide sharing. TCRdb re-hosts the immuneACCESS table, in-frame sequences only. Its copies lack some clones; in the studies checked, an unresolved V gene accounts for under half of them, and the cause for the rest is not known. The V and J calls and clone size come from that table; D and trimming were worked out from the DNA. In this sample the table shows 150,000 or so clones, about 85% of which occur a single time. The ten largest clones add up to 2% to 2.5% of the sample.

The cohort consisted of 600 to 700 healthy bone marrow donors. Cohort members were all nominally healthy when sampled, although unrecorded immune exposures were likely present. The donor tested CMV seropositive, placing the donor among the roughly 300 seropositive members of the cohort. Every donor gave a peripheral blood sample, and the peripheral blood mononuclear cells from that sample were used for TCR beta sequencing. Genomic DNA extraction from the blood cell samples was performed with the Qiagen DNeasy Blood Extraction Kit. The CDR3 covers 15 residues, taking in both the cysteine and the phenylalanine. The entry retains the CDR3 DNA only, 45 bases that are in frame from base 1. V loses 1 base at its end and J loses 2 bases; junction bases beyond the gene matches: 3. CDR1 and CDR2 were assigned from the germline V gene as LGHNA and YSLEER. The data were obtained in a study of cytomegalovirus exposure and HLA in healthy donors (dated by TCRdb to about 2017). Describing the broader study: In an earlier analysis of several hundred of the donors, 276 Gb of sequence data and 117 million unique TCR beta sequences from about 190 million T cells were reported. Four or five DR-DQ haplotypes were handled as single units for association and clustering, since linkage in the cohort was strong. Of the approximately 400 genotyped donors, around 81% fell in the genetic ancestry cluster associated with self-reported Caucasian donors. A separate validation cohort of 100 to 150 different subjects was used in addition to the roughly 670-subject first cohort. The aim of the study was to test whether cataloging public T cell receptors could identify signatures of past pathogen exposure. Alongside the repertoire data, information on donor age, sex, ethnicity and CMV serostatus was compiled. Among some 410 genotyped donors of the cohort, an average of approximately 240,000 unique TCR beta nucleotide sequences was sequenced per donor, of which about 19% were non-productive. To predict cytomegalovirus infection status, the study combined high-throughput TCR immunosequencing, statistical association of individual TCRs with disease status, and machine learning. Roughly 300 gigabases of sequencing data and around 80 million unique TCR sequences made up an early release that covered about 640 HLA-typed donors. All discovery cohort repertoires had been generated on a single sequencing platform. Genome-wide SNP genotypes for about 65% of the 666 donors were used in a later genetic analysis, which treated that subset as a discovery cohort. Typing coverage varied by locus: roughly 629-640 donors for A, B, C, DRB1 and DQB1; roughly 510 for DQA1; 606 for DPA1; about 450 for DPB1. The study profiled the T cell repertoires of about 640 subjects by immunosequencing and related them to cytomegalovirus serostatus. In the later analysis, no new phenotypic data were used to find candidate immune exposures; instead, reliance was placed on TCR beta sequences and their occurrence across donors. Class I and class II HLA loci were covered by the typing at four-digit resolution. In a later analysis, previously published TCR beta repertoires from about 670 donors were re-analyzed and high-resolution HLA genotyping was added so that TCR occurrence patterns could be studied. To decide whether each TCR beta V gene segment behaved as functional or pseudogenic, an earlier analysis of some 540 of the donors relied on high-throughput TCR beta sequencing.

The investigation overall reported the following: In a later analysis, HLA-associated TCR beta chains showed more clonal expansion and lower generation probabilities than non-associated chains that were equally common. A later genetic analysis reported fewer N-insertions in productive TCRs among donors in an Asian-associated ancestry cluster than the approximately 670-donor mean. This cohort had only TCR beta chains sequenced, and the lack of alpha or paired-chain data limited which features could be detected. In vitro tests confirmed that a few of the cytomegalovirus-associated TCR beta chains recognize cytomegalovirus antigens. Most TCR sequences were observed very rarely across donors, whereas some public TCRs were present in many individuals. A cluster of highly shared sequence variants was judged likely to represent a technical artifact of the sequencing pipeline. The presence/absence analyses assumed that sequencing depth was roughly uniform across donors, and that assumption may not be true. The study gave a list of 150 to 200 TCR beta chains associated with cytomegalovirus. HLA typing was unavailable for some donors at each locus, so association tests used only the typed subset. Linkage disequilibrium might explain the correlated functional status among segregating V segments, but an unknown experimental factor could not be ruled out. According to a later analysis, parvovirus B19, influenza, CMV and Epstein-Barr virus appeared linked to several top co-occurrence clusters. CMV serostatus was the only immune exposure information available for the cohort. A later analysis found that most CMV-associated TCR beta chains appeared HLA-restricted, with HLA associations seemingly driven largely by CMV exposure. Broadly in line with IMGT annotations, most TCR beta V segments showed up in productive rearrangements about 87% or about 30% of the time in an earlier analysis of some 590 of the donors. Because counts were too low, some 17 rarely observed V segments, including chromosome 9 orphons, were left out of the earlier analysis of about 500 of the donors. In a later analysis, TCR association rates were found to vary across HLA loci, with the most associated TCRs seen for DRB1 alleles and the fewest for HLA-C alleles. V-gene and J-gene trimming of TCR beta chains was associated with a missense DCLRE1C variant in a later genetic analysis, and the association was replicated in an independent cohort. The 87-base-pair reads could not distinguish some IMGT-functional V segments, including TRBV6-2 and TRBV6-3, so those segments were excluded. According to the authors, the approach could potentially be generalized to other disease states and immunological phenotypes. The classifier was reported to diagnose cytomegalovirus status with high specificity and sensitivity in both the original cohort and the validation cohort. A later analysis associated about 17,000 TCR beta sequences with specific HLA alleles at a false discovery rate of 0.05. Assigning TCR associations to individual alleles was difficult when HLA alleles, especially DR and DQ, strongly co-occurred. A further reported finding was that TCR beta sequences accurately predicted the HLA-A and HLA-B alleles for most subjects in the first cohort.

Recombination connected TRBV4-3 to TRBJ2-7; 9 of the junction bases match TRBD2. The clonotype was recovered from a man aged 18 to 29 in good health and CMV-seropositive. The source material was PBMCs. The CDR3 is CASSQVAGVTYEQYF. The nucleotide sequence reads as follows: TGCGCCAGCAGCCAAGTAGCGGGGGTAACCTACGAGCAGTACTTC.